This TCR beta chain was sequenced in a study of blood T cell repertoires in COVID-19 (dated by TCRdb to about 2020). About the full investigation: Samples covering the acute and convalescent phases of COVID-19 were provided by collaborators in the United States, Italy and Spain. The material from the prospective study consisted of cDNA or gDNA derived from T cells, B-cell-depleted T cells, or PBMCs. The dataset comprised deeply sampled blood TCRbeta repertoires from subjects exposed to, actively infected with, or recovered from COVID-19. The repertoires were released in a freely available public database meant as a resource for research on the immune response to SARS-CoV-2. Samples came from the ongoing ImmuneRACE study (first 160 participants) plus 1,254 subjects from 6 global collaborators. Nearly every sample came with metadata listing a de-identified subject ID, COVID-19 status, age in years and sex. HLA class I and class II types, where available, came from metadata supplied by the sample provider rather than from assay-based typing. The paper as a whole reports these results and caveats: Clinical and demographic metadata were provided uncurated, with the amount varying by source and participant.

Of note for this clone: Its binding antigen is unknown. No base qualities exist here, and no much larger clone lies one base off it.

The immunoSEQ Assay, a bias-controlled multiplex PCR, was used to amplify TCRbeta CDR3 regions from genomic DNA. The authors' analysis ran thus. The number of nucleated cells in each sample was estimated from the amplification of reference gene primers within the assay. To quantify the absolute abundance of each unique TCRbeta CDR3 rearrangement, sequence reads were collapsed and filtered. Productive Simpson clonality was computed per sample as the square root of Simpson's diversity index over productive rearrangements. This immuneACCESS table, as held by TCRdb, lists in-frame sequences with V and J called but not all clones. Of the missing ones, under half trace to an unresolved V gene in checked studies; the others have no known cause. For V, J and clone size, that table is used; D and trimming come from the DNA. The sample records more than 150,000 clones, 80% to 85% of which are singletons. Jointly, the top ten make up about 8% of the sample.

In the prospective study, participants were roughly 18 to 95 years old, resided in under 30 geographic areas of the United States, and were enrolled through a virtual design. In the prospective study, cohorts were assigned on the basis of participant-reported clinical history obtained from a screening survey and a study questionnaire. Recovered participants in ImmuneRACE Cohort 3 were defined as having two consecutive negative NP/OP PCR tests, clearance from a healthcare professional, or resolution of symptoms. Each participant in the prospective study had whole blood, serum and a nasopharyngeal or oropharyngeal swab collected by mobile phlebotomists. Participants in the prospective study had the option to provide additional blood draws and questionnaires over a roughly 2-month period. Prospective study blood samples were shipped either frozen or at room temperature before DNA extraction. Sequences SGHRS (CDR1) and YFSETQ (CDR2) are obtained from the germline V gene. The CDR3 holds 15 amino acids from the cysteine to the phenylalanine. The sequence is cut down to CDR3 DNA, 45 bases in frame from base 1. Ends trimmed: V by 5 bases, J by 4 bases; bases unmatched to a gene: 8.

This clonotype was sampled from a woman aged 50 to 65 who had recovered from COVID-19. The chain joins TRBV5-1 to TRBJ2-3, with TRBD1 identical over 9 junction bases. The sample comprised PBMCs or T cells enriched from blood (not recorded which). The nucleotides read TGCGCCAGCAGGTCCACAGGGGGCCGTCCAGATACGCAGTATTTT. This gives the protein CASRSTGGRPDTQYF.